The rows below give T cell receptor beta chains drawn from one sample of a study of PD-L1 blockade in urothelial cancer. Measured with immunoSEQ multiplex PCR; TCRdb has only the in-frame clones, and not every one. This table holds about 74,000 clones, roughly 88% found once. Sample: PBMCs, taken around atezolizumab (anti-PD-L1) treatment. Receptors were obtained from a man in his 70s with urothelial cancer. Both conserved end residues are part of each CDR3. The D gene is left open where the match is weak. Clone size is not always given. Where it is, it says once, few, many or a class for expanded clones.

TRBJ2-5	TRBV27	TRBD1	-	TGTGCCAGCAAAAAGGACGCGGCCAGGGGGCGCCCCTGGGAGACCCAGTACTTC	CASKKDAARGRPWETQYF
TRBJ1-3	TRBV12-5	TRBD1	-	TGTGCTAGTGGCCGGACAGGGGAGTTTTCTGGAAACACCATATATTTT	CASGRTGEFSGNTIYF
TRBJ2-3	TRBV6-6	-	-	TGTGCCAGCAGTCCTCGGACGGGGGATACGCAGTATTTT	CASSPRTGDTQYF
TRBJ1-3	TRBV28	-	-	TGTGCCAGCAGCTCGTTCCCTGGGTCTAGCGGAAACACCATATATTTT	CASSSFPGSSGNTIYF
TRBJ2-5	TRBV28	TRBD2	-	TGTGCCAGCAGCCCACTAGCGGGAGTTAAAGAGACCCAGTACTTC	CASSPLAGVKETQYF
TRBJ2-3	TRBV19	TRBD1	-	TGTGCCAGAATTATCGGGACAGGGCGGCGAGGCACAGATACGCAGTATTTT	CARIIGTGRRGTDTQYF
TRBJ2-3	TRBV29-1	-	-	TGCAGCGTTGAAGATCTTATCACAGGTAGCACAGATACGCAGTATTTT	CSVEDLITGSTDTQYF
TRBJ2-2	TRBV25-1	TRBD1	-	TGTGCCAGCACGGGACAGGGAAGCGGGGAGCTGTTTTTT	CASTGQGSGELFF
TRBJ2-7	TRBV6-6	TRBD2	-	TGTGCCAGCAGTTACGGGCTAGCGGGAGGAGACGAGCAGTACTTC	CASSYGLAGGDEQYF
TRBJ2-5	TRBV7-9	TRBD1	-	TGTGCCAGCAGCTTAGCCAGGACAGGGACGGGAGAGACCCAGTACTTC	CASSLARTGTGETQYF
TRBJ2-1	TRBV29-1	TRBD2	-	TGCAGCGTTGAAAAGCGGGGGGGCGGATCTGGTGAGCAGTTCTTC	CSVEKRGGGSGEQFF
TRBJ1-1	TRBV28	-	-	TGTGCCAGCAGTTTATCAGTCTCGGGAGGGATCACTGAAGCTTTCTTT	CASSLSVSGGITEAFF
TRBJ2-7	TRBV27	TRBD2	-	TGTGCCAGCACTTCCGGGAGGCCCTCCTACGAGCAGTACTTC	CASTSGRPSYEQYF
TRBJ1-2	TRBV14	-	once	TGTGCCAGCAGCCAAGATCTAGTAAAAGGCTACACCTTC	CASSQDLVKGYTF
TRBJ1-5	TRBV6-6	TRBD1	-	TGTGCCAGCACCACCCCCGGGGGACAGGGGAACCAGCCCCAGCATTTT	CASTTPGGQGNQPQHF
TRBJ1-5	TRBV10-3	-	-	TGTGCCATCAGTGGTCAGGGGCTTTACAATCAGCCCCAGCATTTT	CAISGQGLYNQPQHF
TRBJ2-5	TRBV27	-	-	TGTGCCAGCAGGAAGGACTTACAAGAGACCCAGTACTTC	CASRKDLQETQYF
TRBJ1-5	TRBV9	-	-	TGTGCCAGCAGCGTAGGGGCAGGGAATCAGCCCCAGCATTTT	CASSVGAGNQPQHF
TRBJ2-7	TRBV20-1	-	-	TGCAGTGCTGCAGGGATTCACGAGCAGTACTTC	CSAAGIHEQYF
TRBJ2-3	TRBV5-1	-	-	TGCGCCAGCAGCTTGGATGTGGGTGGACACACAGATACGCAGTATTTT	CASSLDVGGHTDTQYF
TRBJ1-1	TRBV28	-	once	TGTGCCAGCAGTTTCCCCAGGGATAGAGGCACTGAAGCTTTCTTT	CASSFPRDRGTEAFF
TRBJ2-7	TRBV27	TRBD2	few	TGTGCCAGCAGACTAGCGGTTACCTCCTACGAGCAGTACTTC	CASRLAVTSYEQYF
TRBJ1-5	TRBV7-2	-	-	TGTGCCAGCAGCTTATGGAGGTATCAGCCCCAGCATTTT	CASSLWRYQPQHF
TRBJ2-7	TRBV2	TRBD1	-	TGTGCCAGCAGTGAACTGGGACAGGGGATGGGGGAGCAGTACTTC	CASSELGQGMGEQYF
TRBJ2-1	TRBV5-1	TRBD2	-	TGCGCCAGCAGGACGACTAGCGGGGCGTACAATGAGCAGTTCTTC	CASRTTSGAYNEQFF
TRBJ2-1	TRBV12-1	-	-	TGTGCCAGCACCCAGGGGATAGCGGGAGCAAATGAGCAGTTCTTC	CASTQGIAGANEQFF
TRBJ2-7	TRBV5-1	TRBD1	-	TGCGCCAGCAGCAGGGACAGGTTCCCCTACGAGCAGTACTTC	CASSRDRFPYEQYF
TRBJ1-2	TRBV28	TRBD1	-	TGTGCCAGCAGTTCCGGGACAGTTGGGGGCTACACCTTC	CASSSGTVGGYTF
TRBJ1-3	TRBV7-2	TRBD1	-	TGTGCCAGCAGCACCCGGACAGGGAATGGAAACACCATATATTTT	CASSTRTGNGNTIYF
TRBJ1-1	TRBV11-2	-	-	TGTGCCAGCAGTCCAGGGGATTACACTGAAGCTTTCTTT	CASSPGDYTEAFF
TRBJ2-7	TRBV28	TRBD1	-	TGTGCCAGCAGTTCGCCAGGGGGCGATGTTCTAGGCAGGCCCTACGAGCAGTACTTC	CASSSPGGDVLGRPYEQYF
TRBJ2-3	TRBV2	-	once	TGTGCCAGCATCTTTAGAGGCGGAGCAGATACGCAGTATTTT	CASIFRGGADTQYF
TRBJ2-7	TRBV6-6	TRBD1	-	TGTGCCAGCAGAACGACAGGGGGGCCCTACGAGCAGTACTTC	CASRTTGGPYEQYF
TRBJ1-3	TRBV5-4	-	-	TGTGCCAGCAGCTTACAGGGAGTCTCTGGAAACACCATATATTTT	CASSLQGVSGNTIYF
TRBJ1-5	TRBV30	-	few	TGTGCCTGGAGTGTTTGGCAGGGGAACCAGCCCCAGCATTTT	CAWSVWQGNQPQHF
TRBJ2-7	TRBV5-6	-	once	TGTGCCAGCAGCGGCTTCAGGCACTACGAGCAGTACTTC	CASSGFRHYEQYF
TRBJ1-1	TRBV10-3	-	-	TGTGCCATCAGTGAAGCGGAAAGCACTGAAGCTTTCTTT	CAISEAESTEAFF
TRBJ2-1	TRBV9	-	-	TGTGCCAGCAGCGTTTCCGGCAGGGTGGAAAATGAGCAGTTCTTC	CASSVSGRVENEQFF
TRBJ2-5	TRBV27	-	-	TGTGCCATGACCGGGCTCCAGGGGGGGACCCAGTACTTC	CAMTGLQGGTQYF
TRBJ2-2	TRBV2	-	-	TGTGCCAGCAGTGTTCGGTCCGGGATAGGGGAGCTGTTTTTT	CASSVRSGIGELFF